This entry lists 3 T cell receptor beta chains sequenced from one sample in a study of tumor-infiltrating lymphocytes in localized non-small cell lung cancer. TCRdb's copy holds only in-frame clones and misses some; the assay was immunoSEQ multiplex PCR. This sample carries just over 9,500 clones, almost 80% of them seen once, and the ten largest clones take roughly 10%. The specimen sequenced was lung tumor tissue. The origin of the receptors is a human donor with non-small cell lung cancer.

This sequence joins TRBV6-5 and TRBJ1-2; maybe TRBD1 (5 bases). This CDR3 has 13 residues. The germline gives CDR1 MNHEY, CDR2 SVGAGI. Trimming left V 7 bases short and J 2 bases short, with 11 bases between. CDR3 coding DNA: TGTGCCAGCACCAAGGGACTGAACTATGGCTACACCTTC. Protein sequence: CASTKGLNYGYTF.

The CDR3 coding sequence is TGTGCCAGCAGCTCTGGGACTTCCTACAATGAGCAGTTCTTC. Protein sequence: CASSSGTSYNEQFF. The chain has TRBV7-6 and TRBJ2-1; possible D gene TRBD2, 6 bases. V lost 4 bases and J 1 base, leaving 8 bases between the germline ends. This CDR3 spans 14 amino acids. Germline loops: CDR1 SGHVS, CDR2 FNYEAQ. Full variable domain (outside the CDR3, taken from reference TRBV7-6 and TRBJ2-1): GAGVSQSPRYKVTKRGQDVALRCDPISGHVSLYWYRQALGQGPEFLTYFNYEAQQDKSGLPNDRFSAERPEGSISTLTIQRTEQRDSAMYRCASSSGTSYNEQFFGPGTRLTVL.

Turning to this clone: It may be a read error: a sequence one base away is much more abundant. The chain links TRBV7-2 to TRBJ2-5; D is undetermined. Between the trimmed V and J ends, which lost 3 bases and 1 base, there was a span of 0 bases. The CDR3 runs 11 residues. In germline, CDR1 is SGHTA, CDR2 FQGNSA. The CDR3 DNA reads TGTGCCAGCAGCTTCCAAGAGACCCAGTACTTC. It specifies CASSFQETQYF.